The rows below give T cell receptor beta chains drawn from one sample of a study of Graves' ophthalmopathy and Graves' hyperthyroidism. A single record per CDR3 protein comes from TCRdb applying MiXCR to the multiplex PCR reads. There are 300,000 to 500,000 distinct CDR3 sequences in the sample; 15% occur only once, and 7% lies in the top ten. Sequencing used peripheral blood. All receptors come from a woman aged 18-29 years with stable Graves' hyperthyroidism. The CDR3 runs from the conserved cysteine through the conserved F or W. A D gene is named only where the DNA matches it firmly. Clone size is not always given. Where it is, it says once, few, many or a class for expanded clones.

j_gene	abundance	v_gene	d_gene	CDR3nt	CDR3aa
TRBJ1-1	many	TRBV10-1	.	TGCGCCAGCATGAAGGACTTCGGCACTGAAGCTTTCTTT	CASMKDFGTEAFF
TRBJ1-5	many	TRBV12-3/TRBV12-4	.	TGTGCCAGCAGTTTATGGGGGGCCAGCAATCAGCCCCAGCATTTT	CASSLWGASNQPQHF
TRBJ1-2	many	TRBV12-3/TRBV12-4	.	TGTGCCAGCAGTTTAGACAGGCGGTATGGCTACACCTTC	CASSLDRRYGYTF
TRBJ2-7	many	TRBV11-2	TRBD1	TGTGCCAGCAGCTTAGTTCCAGGGGGCTACGAGCAGTACTTC	CASSLVPGGYEQYF
TRBJ1-1	.	TRBV18	TRBD1	TGTGCCAGCACTTTGGGACAGGTGAACACTGAAGCTTTCTTT	CASTLGQVNTEAFF
TRBJ1-5	many	TRBV19	.	TGTGCCAGTAGTGCTAACCTCGGGAACAGCAATCAGCCCCAGCATTTT	CASSANLGNSNQPQHF
TRBJ1-2	many	TRBV19	TRBD1	TGTGCCAGTAGTATCCGGGACAGGACTCAGGGCTACACCTTC	CASSIRDRTQGYTF
TRBJ2-7	many	TRBV7-6	.	TGTGCCAGCAGCCCTACCGGGACTCAGGGGTTCGAGCAGTACTTC	CASSPTGTQGFEQYF
TRBJ2-5	few	TRBV5-1	TRBD1	TGCGCCAGCAGGTATTCCGGGACAGCCCAGGAAGAGACCAAGTACTTC	CASRYSGTAQEETKYF
TRBJ1-1	many	TRBV11-2	.	TGTGCCAGCAGCCCCAGTCCGTGGAGGGCCCCGAGCACTGAAGCTTTCTTT	CASSPSPWRAPSTEAFF
TRBJ1-2	many	TRBV7-2	.	TGTGCCAGCAGCTCGAGTAGTCGAGGCTACACCTTC	CASSSSSRGYTF
TRBJ2-7	many	TRBV20-1	.	TGCAGTGCCCCGGGCTCAGAAGGGCGATACGAGCAGTACTTC	CSAPGSEGRYEQYF
TRBJ1-5	many	TRBV19	.	TGTGCCAGTCAAGGGGGAAATCAGCCCCAGCATTTT	CASQGGNQPQHF
TRBJ1-1	many	TRBV12-3/TRBV12-4	TRBD1	TGTGCCACCAAGGACAGGACGAACACTGAAGCTTTCTTT	CATKDRTNTEAFF
TRBJ1-1	many	TRBV24-1	.	TGTGCCACCAGTACAGGGCCCACTGAAGCTTTCTTT	CATSTGPTEAFF
TRBJ2-7	.	TRBV6-1	TRBD1	TGTGCCAGCAGTGGGGGGACAGGGGTCTACGAGCAGTACTTC	CASSGGTGVYEQYF
TRBJ1-3	many	TRBV6-1	.	TGTGCCAGCAGTGAAGTGGTCTCCGGAAACACCATATATTTT	CASSEVVSGNTIYF
TRBJ1-6	few	TRBV4-2	.	TGTGCCAGCAGCCAGGGCAGGGAAGGGTCACCCCTCCACTTT	CASSQGREGSPLHF
TRBJ2-7	many	TRBV7-2	.	TGTGCCAGCAGCTCGTTCAGGAACACCTCCTACGAGCAGTACTTC	CASSSFRNTSYEQYF
TRBJ2-7	.	TRBV6-1	.	TGTGCCACCGGGGACGGCAACTCCTACGAGCAGTACTTC	CATGDGNSYEQYF
TRBJ2-7	many	TRBV25-1	TRBD1	TGTGCCAGCAGCGCTGGGGACAGTTCCTACGAGCAGTACTTC	CASSAGDSSYEQYF
TRBJ1-1	many	TRBV6-2/TRBV6-3	TRBD1	TGTGCCAGCAGGCCATGGTGGACAGGGGAGGTAACTGAAGCTTTCTTT	CASRPWWTGEVTEAFF
TRBJ1-1	many	TRBV20-1	.	TGCAGTGCTAGGGGCCCTAGCGGGACACGAGGGACTGAAGCTTTCTTT	CSARGPSGTRGTEAFF
TRBJ1-1	many	TRBV12-3/TRBV12-4	.	TGTGCCAGCAGGTCCGACAGGACCATAGACACTGAAGCTTTCTTT	CASRSDRTIDTEAFF
TRBJ1-1	many	TRBV19	.	TGTGCCAGTAGTAATAGACAGACTGAAGCTTTCTTT	CASSNRQTEAFF
TRBJ2-7	.	TRBV6-2/TRBV6-3	TRBD2	TGTGCCAGCAGTTACTCGGGTCCCGGGACTAGCGGTTCCTACGAGCAGTACTTC	CASSYSGPGTSGSYEQYF
TRBJ1-2	many	TRBV2	TRBD1	TGTGCCAGCAGTGAATTTCGGGGCGGACAGGACGGCTACACCTTC	CASSEFRGGQDGYTF
TRBJ2-7	few	TRBV5-1	.	TGCGCCAGCAGCTTGCAACGAAGCTCCTACGAGCAGTACTTC	CASSLQRSSYEQYF
TRBJ1-5	medium-sized	TRBV6-2/TRBV6-3	.	TGTGCCAGCACGTCAGGTCAGCCCCAGCATTTT	CASTSGQPQHF
TRBJ2-5	few	TRBV24-1	TRBD1	TGTGCCACCAGTGATGGGGGGACAGGGGCGTGGGAGACCCAGTACTTC	CATSDGGTGAWETQYF
TRBJ1-2	few	TRBV3-1	TRBD1	TGTGCCAGCAGCCCCTCCCCGGGACAGGGTGATGGCTACACCTTC	CASSPSPGQGDGYTF
TRBJ1-5	many	TRBV7-2	.	TGTGCCAGCAGCTTCAGTGGGGGGATCAATCAGCCCCAGCATTTT	CASSFSGGINQPQHF
TRBJ1-1	few	TRBV6-1	.	TGTGCCAGCGGTGATCAGGGGCGCACTGAAGCTTTCTTT	CASGDQGRTEAFF
TRBJ1-2	many	TRBV12-3/TRBV12-4	TRBD1	TGTGCCAGCAGTTTACAGGGGGCTCCCCGTGGCTACACCTTC	CASSLQGAPRGYTF
TRBJ2-7	many	TRBV5-1	.	TGCGCCAGCAGCTTGGATAGAGGACAAACCCTAACCTACGAGCAGTACTTC	CASSLDRGQTLTYEQYF
TRBJ1-5	many	TRBV2	.	TGTGCCAGCACTTTAGGGGGGGCAAAGCAGCCCCAGCATTTT	CASTLGGAKQPQHF
TRBJ1-5	few	TRBV6-1	.	TGTGCCAGCAGTCCGGACAGAAAAAATCAGCCCCAGCATTTT	CASSPDRKNQPQHF
TRBJ2-7	.	TRBV13	.	TGTGCCAGCAGCTCCACCCTCACAGATGAGCAGTACTTC	CASSSTLTDEQYF
TRBJ2-2	many	TRBV29-1	.	TGCAGCGTTCACGTAAACGCCAACACCGGGGAGCTGTTTTTT	CSVHVNANTGELFF
TRBJ1-1	.	TRBV2	.	TGTGCCAGCAGGAATCTAGGGCGCAACACTGAAGCTTTCTTT	CASRNLGRNTEAFF
TRBJ1-3	many	TRBV20-1	.	TGCAGTGCTAGAGACCTCTCTGGAAACACCATATATTTT	CSARDLSGNTIYF
TRBJ2-7	many	TRBV9	.	TGTGCCAGCAGCGGAGGAACCCGCTCCTACGAGCAGTACTTC	CASSGGTRSYEQYF
TRBJ1-6	many	TRBV12-3/TRBV12-4	.	TGTGCCAGCAGGGTCAACTATAATTCACCCCTCCACTTT	CASRVNYNSPLHF
TRBJ2-5	many	TRBV20-1	.	TGCAGTGCTGCAGGGAAGAGATCTCTCCGTGAGACCCAGTACTTC	CSAAGKRSLRETQYF
TRBJ2-7	.	TRBV7-2	.	TGTGCCAGCAGCTTAAAGGGCGTTCCTTTCTACGAGCAGTACTTC	CASSLKGVPFYEQYF
TRBJ2-7	few	TRBV6-5	.	TGTGCCAGCAGTTACTTTTTCAAAGGAGGAGAGCAGTACTTC	CASSYFFKGGEQYF
TRBJ1-6	many	TRBV27	.	TGTGCCAGCAGTTTAGAGGGAAAAGGGGGTTCACCCCTCCACTTT	CASSLEGKGGSPLHF
TRBJ2-2	.	TRBV7-6	TRBD1	TGTGCCAGCAGACGAACCGGACAGGGGTTAGGGACCGGGGAGCTGTTTTTT	CASRRTGQGLGTGELFF
TRBJ2-7	many	TRBV27	.	TGTGCCAGCAGTGAAAACGGACGCGGTTCCTACGAGCAGTACTTC	CASSENGRGSYEQYF
TRBJ2-2	many	TRBV12-3/TRBV12-4	TRBD2	TGTGCCAGCAGTTTAAGGTTAATATTAGCGGGACACAACACCGGGGAGCTGTTTTTT	CASSLRLILAGHNTGELFF
TRBJ2-3	.	TRBV28	.	TGTGCCAGCAGTCCCGGGGCAGATACGCAGTATTTT	CASSPGADTQYF
TRBJ1-1	many	TRBV20-1	.	TGCAGTGCTCTTAGAGGAAAACGGGGCATGAACACTGAAGCTTTCTTT	CSALRGKRGMNTEAFF
TRBJ1-5	many	TRBV2	.	TGTGCCAGCAATCCAGGGCGAAGCTATCAGCCCCAGCATTTT	CASNPGRSYQPQHF
TRBJ2-5	many	TRBV7-2	.	TGTGCCAGCAGCTGGGACCAAGAAGAGGAGACCCAGTACTTC	CASSWDQEEETQYF
TRBJ2-7	many	TRBV28	TRBD1	TGTGCCAGCACCGGACAGGGCCGCGAGCAGTACTTC	CASTGQGREQYF
TRBJ2-5	.	TRBV9	.	TGTGCCAGCAGCCGGGACCACTACGGCCAAGAGACCCAGTACTTC	CASSRDHYGQETQYF
TRBJ2-7	many	TRBV6-1	.	TGTGCCAGCAGTGAAGCCCGGACTCTTACCTACGAGCAGTACTTC	CASSEARTLTYEQYF
TRBJ1-2	few	TRBV6-1	TRBD1	TGTGCCAGCAGCGAGACAGGGGGCAACTATGGCTACACCTTC	CASSETGGNYGYTF
TRBJ1-2	many	TRBV7-2	.	TGTGCCAGCAGCTTAGGGTCAGACTTCTATGGCTACACCTTC	CASSLGSDFYGYTF